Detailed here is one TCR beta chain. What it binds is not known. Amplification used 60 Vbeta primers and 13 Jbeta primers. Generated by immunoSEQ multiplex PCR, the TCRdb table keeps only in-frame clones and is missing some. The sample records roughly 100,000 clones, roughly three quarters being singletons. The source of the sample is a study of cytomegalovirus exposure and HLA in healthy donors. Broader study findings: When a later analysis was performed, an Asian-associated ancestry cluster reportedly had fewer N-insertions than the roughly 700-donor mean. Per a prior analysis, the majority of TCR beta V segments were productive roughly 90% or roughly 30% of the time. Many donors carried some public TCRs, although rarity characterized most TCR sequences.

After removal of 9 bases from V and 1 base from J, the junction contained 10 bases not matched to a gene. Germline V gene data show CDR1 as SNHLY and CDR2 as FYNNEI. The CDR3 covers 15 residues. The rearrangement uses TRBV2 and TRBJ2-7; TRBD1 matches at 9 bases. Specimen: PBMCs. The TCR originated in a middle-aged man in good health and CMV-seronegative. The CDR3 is CASISSDRGSYEQYF. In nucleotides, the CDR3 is TGTGCCAGTATCTCGTCGGACAGGGGTTCCTACGAGCAGTACTTC.